Given below is one TCR beta chain in context. Its antigen is still unknown. This sample was taken from a study of beta chain features in type 1 diabetes. Every isolated RNA sample was fully reverse transcribed, so sequencing captured expressed TCRB transcripts. The repertoire was sequenced with immunoSEQ multiplex PCR; TCRdb's copy has only in-frame clones and lacks some. The sample lists 850,000 to 900,000 clones; about a sixth were seen once. Study-wide points: Researchers report that Type 1 diabetes patients had moderately but significantly shorter TCRB CDR3s across all four CD4+ subsets.

Every donor provided one heparinised blood draw, which averaged around 120 mL. Researchers reported sorting CD4+ naive, central memory, regulatory and stem cell-like memory cells via CD45RO/CCR7/CD25/CD127/CD95/CD27. Losses at the gene ends were 8 bases for V and 1 base for J; bases not matched to a gene: 8. CDR3 length: 14 amino acids. The germline gives CDR1 MNHNS, CDR2 SASEGT. The sequencing input was naive CD4+ T cells from blood. The chain has TRBV6-1 and TRBJ2-7, with 7 bases fitting TRBD2. The clonotype originates from a woman aged 18-35 years in good health. The CDR3 loop reads CASHRSGMSYEQYF. CDR3 in DNA: TGTGCCAGCCACCGAAGCGGGATGTCCTACGAGCAGTACTTC.